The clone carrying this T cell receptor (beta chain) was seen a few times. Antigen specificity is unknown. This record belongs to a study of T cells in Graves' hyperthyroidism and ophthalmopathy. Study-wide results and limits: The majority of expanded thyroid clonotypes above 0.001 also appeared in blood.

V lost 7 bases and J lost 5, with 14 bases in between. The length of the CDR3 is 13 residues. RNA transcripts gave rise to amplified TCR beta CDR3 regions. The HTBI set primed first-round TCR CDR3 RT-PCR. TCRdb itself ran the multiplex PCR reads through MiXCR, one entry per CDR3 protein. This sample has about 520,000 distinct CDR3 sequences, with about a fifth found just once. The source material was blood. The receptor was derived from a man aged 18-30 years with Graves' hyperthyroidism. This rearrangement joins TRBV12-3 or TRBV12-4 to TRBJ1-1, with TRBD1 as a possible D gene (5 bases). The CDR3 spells CASTLQGLTEAFF. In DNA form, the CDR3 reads TGTGCCAGCACCTTGCAGGGTCTTACTGAAGCTTTCTTT.